The 2 T cell receptor beta chains below come from one sample, sequenced in a study of blood T cell repertoires in COVID-19. TCRdb's copy holds only in-frame clones and misses some; the assay was immunoSEQ multiplex PCR. This sample has a few hundred thousand clones, with around 90% found just once. Sequencing was done on a sample of peripheral blood. The receptors here all came from a man in his late teens or twenties who had recovered from COVID-19.

The CDR3 DNA reads TGTGCCAGCAGTTACCAGAAGAACCCCTACGAGCAGTACTTC. It yields the protein CASSYQKNPYEQYF. The chain joins TRBV6-2 or TRBV6-3 to TRBJ2-7; no reliable D call. CDR1 and CDR2 (germline): MNHEY, SVGEGT. Trimming removed 2 bases at V and 2 bases at J, with 10 bases between. The CDR3 extends over 14 amino acids.

The chain has TRBV5-1 and TRBJ2-7; D is perhaps TRBD1 (8 bases). V shed 7 bases and J shed 2 bases, with 22 bases lying between them. CDR3 size: 16 residues. Germline CDR1 and CDR2: SGHRS and YFSETQ. CDR3 loop: CASSRSGGGGPYEQYF. CDR3 nucleotides: TGCGCCAGCTCTAGATCAGGGGGCGGGGGCCCCTACGAGCAGTACTTC.